Below are 27 T cell receptor beta chains sequenced from a single sample in a study of cytomegalovirus exposure and HLA in healthy donors (dated by TCRdb to 2016 to 2017). Receptor libraries were prepared by the immunoSEQ multiplex PCR assay. A mixture of 60 forward primers for TCR Vbeta segments and 13 reverse primers for TCR Jbeta segments was used in the multiplex PCR. Here the immuneACCESS table is served through TCRdb, limited to in-frame sequences with V and J called. Missing clones are a known gap in these copies; in checked studies unresolved V genes cover under half, and the rest lacks a known reason. Across this sample there are roughly 130,000 clones, with roughly 80% seen only once. 8.8% of the sample is taken by the ten largest. Material: PBMCs. The source of these receptors is a woman aged 50 to 65 in good health and CMV-seropositive.

V and J are TRBV2 and TRBJ2-1, with 11 bases aligning to TRBD2. Germline V gene sequence: CDR1 SNHLY, CDR2 FYNNEI. This CDR3 has 15 residues. V lost 4 bases and J lost 6; bases outside the gene matches: 5. CDR3 protein: CASSGSGGGFNEQFF. The CDR3 DNA reads TGTGCCAGCAGTGGTAGCGGGGGGGGGTTCAATGAGCAGTTCTTC.

The chain uses TRBV28 and TRBJ1-1, with TRBD1 matching 9 bases. The germline gives CDR1 MDHEN, CDR2 SYDVKM. The V gene end was trimmed by 8 bases and the J gene end by 1 base; junction bases not matched to a gene: 11. This CDR3 is built from 16 residues. CDR3 amino acids: CASDSGTGMGNTEAFF. Written as DNA, the CDR3 is TGTGCCAGCGATTCCGGGACAGGGATGGGGAACACTGAAGCTTTCTTT.

The chain joins TRBV9 to TRBJ2-2; the D gene is possibly TRBD2 (6 bases). CDR3 length equals 14 residues. Germline assignment: CDR1 SGDLS and CDR2 YYNGEE. V lost 0 bases to trimming and J lost 5 bases, with 8 bases between them. The CDR3 loop is CASSVEGGTGELFF. The CDR3 region has the DNA TGTGCCAGCAGCGTAGAAGGAGGGACCGGGGAGCTGTTTTTT.

The V call is TRBV19, the J call TRBJ2-7; D is possibly TRBD1 (6 bases). Germline CDR1 is LNHDA and CDR2 is SQIVND (reference sequence). V was cut by 5 bases and J by 6 bases, with 23 bases left in between. The CDR3 spans 16 residues. CDR3: CASSPNSPGQTTEQYF. The CDR3, as DNA: TGTGCCAGTAGTCCCAATTCCCCGGGACAAACGACCGAGCAGTACTTC.

V is TRBV7-3 and J is TRBJ2-5, with 9 bases fitting TRBD1. V was clipped by 5 bases and J by 4 bases; unmatched bases: 2. The germline gives CDR1 SGHTA, CDR2 FQGTGA. This CDR3 is built from 13 residues. CDR3 protein: CASSPDRGETQYF. CDR3 DNA: TGTGCCAGCAGCCCGGACAGGGGAGAGACCCAGTACTTC.

The chain combines TRBV19 with TRBJ1-2, with 7 bases identical to TRBD1. J gave up 9 bases and V 1 base, and 14 bases lay outside the gene matches. The CDR3 covers 16 residues. The germline gives CDR1 LNHDA, CDR2 SQIVND (reference sequence). The CDR3 sequence is CASSIGWGQPISSYTF. CDR3 sequence (DNA): TGTGCCAGTAGTATAGGATGGGGACAGCCGATCTCTAGCTACACCTTC.

The chain carries TRBV6-1 and TRBJ1-1; D remains ambiguous. Germline loops: CDR1 MNHNS, CDR2 SASEGT. The CDR3 runs 13 residues. Trimming took 2 bases from V and 5 from J, leaving 9 bases between them. CDR3 DNA sequence: TGTGCCAGCAGTGAACAGCCGGGGACTGAAGCTTTCTTT. It is translated as CASSEQPGTEAFF.

J is TRBJ2-3 and V is TRBV6-1; TRBD1 agrees at 9 bases. V lost 1 base to trimming and J lost 6 bases; unmatched junction nucleotides: 5. CDR3 length: 15 residues. From germline, CDR1 is MNHNS and CDR2 SASEGT. The CDR3 nucleotides read TGTGCCAGCAGTGAAGTGGGACAGGGAGGGGATACGCAGTATTTT. Protein product: CASSEVGQGGDTQYF.

This clone was detected only a few times. The chain has TRBV6-1 and TRBJ2-5, with 7 bases identical to TRBD1. CDR3 size: 14 residues. Per germline, CDR1 MNHNS and CDR2 SASEGT. V dropped 7 bases and J dropped 2; count of bases not matched to a gene: 7. The CDR3 reads CASTLDRTQETQYF. The CDR3 DNA reads TGTGCCAGCACCTTGGACAGGACTCAAGAGACCCAGTACTTC.

The chain uses TRBV7-3 and TRBJ1-1, with 8 bases aligning to TRBD1. Germline V gene lookup returns CDR1 SGHTA and CDR2 FQGTGA. V lost 2 bases to trimming and J lost 4 bases; unmatched junction nucleotides: 6. This CDR3 is 15 amino acids long. The CDR3, as DNA: TGTGCCAGCAGCTTAGGGCAGGGGGCGGCCACTGAAGCTTTCTTT. Encoded protein: CASSLGQGAATEAFF.

The rearrangement uses TRBV7-8 and TRBJ1-1; perhaps TRBD1 as D (5 bases). From germline, CDR1 is SGHVS and CDR2 FQNEAQ. There are 15 residues in the CDR3. V was trimmed by 4 bases and J by 3 bases, leaving 15 bases between them. DNA for the CDR3: TGTGCCAGCAGCTATGTGGCAGCCAGGGACACTGAAGCTTTCTTT. Its protein product is CASSYVAARDTEAFF.

The V and J genes are TRBV13 and TRBJ2-2; 7 bases line up with TRBD2. CDR3 length: 16 amino acids. Germline-derived CDR1 and CDR2 are PRHDT and FYEKMQ (reference sequence). With 2 bases clipped from V and 5 bases from J, the junction kept 8 bases outside the gene matches. For the CDR3, the DNA is TGTGCCAGCAGCTTACCCAGCGGGGCCCTTACCGGGGAGCTGTTTTTT. Protein product: CASSLPSGALTGELFF. The complete variable domain, with remaining parts taken from reference TRBV13 and TRBJ2-2, reads AAGVIQSPRHLIKEKRETATLKCYPIPRHDTVYWYQQGPGQDPQFLISFYEKMQSDKGSIPDRFSAQQFSDYHSELNMSSLELGDSALYFCASSLPSGALTGELFFGEGSRLTVL.

The chain combines TRBV5-4 with TRBJ2-1, with D possibly TRBD1 on 5 matching bases. Germline assignment: CDR1 SGHNT and CDR2 YYREEE (reference sequence). Trimming cost V 1 base and J 4 bases, with 9 bases left between them. The CDR3 has 14 residues. The CDR3 DNA reads TGTGCCAGCAGCTTGTTCGCAGGGTACAATGAGCAGTTCTTC. Protein: CASSLFAGYNEQFF.

This clone has just one count. The chain employs TRBV27 and TRBJ2-7; TRBD2 is a possible D gene (6 bases). Germline V CDR1 and CDR2: MNHEY, SMNVEV (reference sequence). The CDR3 contains 13 residues. Trimming took 3 bases from V and 5 from J, leaving 11 bases between them. The CDR3 nucleotides are TGTGCCAGCAGTTTCGGGGGAACGGACGAGCAGTACTTC. Translated, it gives CASSFGGTDEQYF.

The gene calls are TRBV9 and TRBJ1-2, with D perhaps matching TRBD1 (5 bases). Trimming cost V 5 bases and J 8 bases, with 16 bases left between them. The CDR3 has 13 amino acids. Germline V gene data show CDR1 as SGDLS and CDR2 as YYNGEE. As DNA, the CDR3 is TGTGCCAGCAGTAACTGGGGGGTGGGCGGCTACACCTTC. Its translation: CASSNWGVGGYTF.

The CDR3 coding sequence is TGCGCCAGCAGCCAAGATCCAAGGCAAGGGGCCGGCACCGGGGAGCTGTTTTTT. It codes for CASSQDPRQGAGTGELFF. The chain joins TRBV4-3 to TRBJ2-2; maybe TRBD1 (5 bases). The V end lost 0 bases, the J end lost 4 bases, and 18 bases lay between the germline ends. The germline V gene encodes CDR1 LGHNA and CDR2 YSLEER. This CDR3 comprises 18 residues.

The V and J genes are TRBV15 and TRBJ1-2, with D tentatively TRBD1 (6 bases). The V gene lost 0 bases and the J gene lost 1 base, with 9 bases spanning the gap. The CDR3 extends over 15 amino acids. The germline gives CDR1 LNHNV, CDR2 YYDKDF (reference sequence). Here the CDR3 reads CATSRDQGLNYGYTF. CDR3 coding DNA: TGTGCCACCAGCAGAGATCAGGGGCTTAACTATGGCTACACCTTC. Drawing the rest from reference TRBV15 and TRBJ1-2, the complete variable domain is DAMVIQNPRYQVTQFGKPVTLSCSQTLNHNVMYWYQQKSSQAPKLLFHYYDKDFNNEADTPDNFQSRRPNTSFCFLDIRSPGLGDTAMYLCATSRDQGLNYGYTFGSGTRLTVV.

This clone was picked up many times. This chain connects TRBV5-8 to TRBJ1-1, with D possibly matching TRBD1 (6 bases). Germline V CDR1 and CDR2: SGHTS, YDEGEE. Trimming stripped 5 bases from V and 5 bases from J, with 13 bases between. The CDR3 has 13 amino acids. This CDR3 reads CASRSEGGTEAFF. CDR3 nucleotide sequence: TGTGCCAGCAGATCCGAGGGGGGGACTGAAGCTTTCTTT. Combining the CDR3 with reference TRBV5-8 and TRBJ1-1 gives the whole variable domain EAGVTQSPTHLIKTRGQQATLRCSPISGHTSVYWYQQALGLGLQFLLWYDEGEERNRGNFPPRFSGRQFPNYSSELNVNALELEDSALYLCASRSEGGTEAFFGQGTRLTVV.

A single count supports this clone. The CDR3 coding sequence is TGCGCCAGCAGTGAGTCGGGGCTTATTCTTGGCACAGATACGCAGTATTTT. Its translation: CASSESGLILGTDTQYF. V is TRBV10-1 and J is TRBJ2-3; D might be TRBD1 (5 bases). V was trimmed by 0 bases and J by 1 base, leaving 14 bases between them. CDR3 length equals 17 residues. Germline CDR1 reads WNHNN; CDR2 reads SYGVQD (reference sequence).

The J gene is TRBJ1-2, the V gene TRBV28; D might be TRBD1 (6 bases). There are 15 residues in the CDR3. Trimming took 4 bases from V and 1 from J, leaving 13 bases between them. Germline V gene lookup returns CDR1 MDHEN and CDR2 SYDVKM. The CDR3 coding sequence is TGTGCCAGCAGTTGGCCAGGGGCCCGTAACTATGGCTACACCTTC. It codes for CASSWPGARNYGYTF.

This chain joins TRBV19 and TRBJ1-4, with D perhaps matching TRBD1 (6 bases). The CDR3 is made up of 14 amino acids. Germline CDR1 is LNHDA and CDR2 is SQIVND (reference sequence). The V end was cut by 8 bases, the J end by 1 base, with 11 bases between. CDR3 nucleotides: TGTGCCAGTCGGCAACAGGGAACTAATGAAAAACTGTTTTTT. Encoded protein: CASRQQGTNEKLFF.

The genes are TRBV6-1 and TRBJ2-1, with TRBD2 matching over 11 bases. Per germline, CDR1 MNHNS and CDR2 SASEGT. V lost 2 bases, J lost 8 bases, and 8 bases stayed unmatched. The CDR3 has 16 residues. CDR3 region: CASSERPSGGHDEQFF. CDR3 nucleotide sequence: TGTGCCAGCAGTGAACGGCCTAGCGGGGGGCACGATGAGCAGTTCTTC.

This clone has only one observation. The chain employs TRBV27 and TRBJ2-6; 7 nucleotides align to TRBD1. This CDR3 has 15 amino acids. Germline values: CDR1 MNHEY, CDR2 SMNVEV (reference sequence). V trimming: 3 bases; J trimming: 2 bases; junction bases outside the gene matches: 1. In DNA, the CDR3 is TGTGCCAGCAGTTTCACAGGGGCTGGGGCCAACGTCCTGACTTTC. Protein: CASSFTGAGANVLTF.

The V call is TRBV29-1, the J call TRBJ1-2; D gene unclear. V shed 3 bases and J shed 4 bases, with 15 bases lying between them. Germline CDR1 SQVTM, CDR2 ANQGSEA. The CDR3 covers 14 residues. Written as DNA, the CDR3 is TGCAGCGTTGATCGTGCGATGGGCGCCTATGGCTACACCTTC. Its translation is CSVDRAMGAYGYTF.

The chain has TRBV28 and TRBJ1-5, with 10 bases fitting TRBD1. Per the germline V gene, CDR1 is MDHEN and CDR2 is SYDVKM. J gave up 5 bases and V 5 bases, and 6 bases lay outside the gene matches. The CDR3 sequence is 15 residues long. The CDR3 region has the DNA TGTGCCAGCAGTCCCGGGACAGGGGTTTATCAGCCCCAGCATTTT. Translated: CASSPGTGVYQPQHF.

The rearrangement links TRBV5-4 to TRBJ2-2; 9 positions agree with TRBD2. Germline CDR1 is SGHNT and CDR2 is YYREEE (reference sequence). J was trimmed by 2 bases and V by 0 bases; bases with no gene match: 2. The CDR3 loop spans 16 amino acids. The CDR3 is CASSLGRGGNTGELFF. The CDR3 DNA is TGTGCCAGCAGCTTGGGGCGGGGGGGCAACACCGGGGAGCTGTTTTTT.

The chain links TRBV6-1 to TRBJ2-2; possible D gene TRBD1, 5 bases. The CDR3 spans 14 residues. Deletions cut 6 bases from V and 1 base from J, with 9 bases between. Germline V gene data show CDR1 as MNHNS and CDR2 as SASEGT. CDR3 sequence (DNA): TGTGCCAGCAGGTCACAGGTGAACACCGGGGAGCTGTTTTTT. It translates to CASRSQVNTGELFF.